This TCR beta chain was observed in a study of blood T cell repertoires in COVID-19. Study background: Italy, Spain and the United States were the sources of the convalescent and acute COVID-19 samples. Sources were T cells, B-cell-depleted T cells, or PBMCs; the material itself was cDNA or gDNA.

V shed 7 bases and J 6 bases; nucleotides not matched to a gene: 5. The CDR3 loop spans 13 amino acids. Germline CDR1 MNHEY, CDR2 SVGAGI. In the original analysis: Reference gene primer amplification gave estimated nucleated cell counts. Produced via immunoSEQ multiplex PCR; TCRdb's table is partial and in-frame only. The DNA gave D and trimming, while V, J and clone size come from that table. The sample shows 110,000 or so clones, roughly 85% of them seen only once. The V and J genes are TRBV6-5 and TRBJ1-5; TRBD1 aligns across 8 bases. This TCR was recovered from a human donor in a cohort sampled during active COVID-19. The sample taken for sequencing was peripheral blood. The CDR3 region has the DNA TGTGCCAGCACTCTGGACAGGGCTCAGCCCCAGCATTTT. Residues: CASTLDRAQPQHF.